This T cell receptor beta chain is from a study of blood T cells in healthy people across ages. Every sample gave at least 5 micrograms of total RNA when it was extracted. Study outcomes and limitations: Considered underestimates were the diversity estimates obtained from one million T cells.

The CDR3 loop spans 14 amino acids. Trimming cost V 5 bases and J 2 bases, with 11 bases left between them. In germline, CDR1 is SEHNR, CDR2 FQNEAQ (reference sequence). Using a J-beta primer mix together with a sample-barcoded 5' primer, a second PCR was run for roughly 6 to 12 cycles. Sequencing recovered at least 2.5 million CDR3-containing paired-end reads from each sample. From the 5' RACE reads, TCRdb called clonotypes with MiXCR, one entry per CDR3 protein. Of hundreds of thousands of distinct CDR3 sequences listed, less than 35% are singletons. This clonotype was seen repeatedly, ten times or more. What it binds is unknown.

The sample consisted of blood. The genes are TRBV7-9 and TRBJ2-3; perhaps TRBD1 as D (5 bases). This clonotype was obtained from a woman at least 80 years old in good health. CDR3 nucleotides: TGTGCCAGCAGCGGGGCCGTTCTCACAGATACGCAGTATTTT. Amino acids: CASSGAVLTDTQYF. The full variable domain, its missing parts supplied by reference TRBV7-9 and TRBJ2-3, is DTGVSQNPRHKITKRGQNVTFRCDPISEHNRLYWYRQTLGQGPEFLTYFQNEAQLEKSRLLSDRFSAERPKGSFSTLEIQRTEQGDSAMYLCASSGAVLTDTQYFGPGTRLTVL.